This T cell receptor beta chain is drawn from a study of PD-1 blockade in classical Hodgkin lymphoma. This table comes from immunoSEQ multiplex PCR, and its TCRdb copy is limited to in-frame clones, with some not included. The sample contains 25,000 to 35,000 clones, 60% to 75% of which appear only once. Brentuximab vedotin exposure varied among the patients, all of whom had relapsed after autologous stem cell transplantation. Germline V gene sequence: CDR1 SNHLY, CDR2 FYNNEI. The CDR3 is 14 residues long. Trimming took 1 base from V and 4 from J, leaving 10 bases between them. The TCR comes from a human donor with classical Hodgkin lymphoma. The V and J genes are TRBV2 and TRBJ1-2; D is perhaps TRBD1 (6 bases). The sample in question was peripheral blood mononuclear cells (PBMCs), obtained before the second cycle of nivolumab. The CDR3 protein is CASSEGAGAYGYTF. The CDR3 coding sequence is TGTGCCAGCAGTGAAGGGGCAGGGGCCTATGGCTACACCTTC.